This T cell receptor beta chain comes out of a study of cytomegalovirus exposure and HLA in healthy donors. Study-level findings and limits: Cytomegalovirus-associated TCR beta chains were listed, numbering 150 to 200. The study dropped some indistinguishable V segments, TRBV6-2 and TRBV6-3 among them.

As to this clone: What it binds is not known.

PCR primers comprised 60 Vbeta and 13 Jbeta primers. The assay was immunoSEQ multiplex PCR, and TCRdb's table has in-frame clones only and misses some. Recorded here are some 200,000 clones; the top ten clones represent about 0.79%. The ends lost 7 bases at V and 3 bases at J; junction bases unmatched: 14. This CDR3 is 17 amino acids long. CDR1 and CDR2 (germline): SGHRS, YFSETQ. Input material: PBMCs. This chain links TRBV5-1 with TRBJ2-1, with 9 bases matching TRBD2. The receptor comes from a woman younger than 35 in good health and CMV-seropositive. As DNA, the CDR3 is TGCGCCAGCGAAAATCCGAGTAGCGGGGGCCTCTACAATGAGCAGTTCTTC. Translating gives CASENPSSGGLYNEQFF.